The 20 T cell receptor beta chains reported below all come from one sample, sequenced in a study of blood T cell repertoires in COVID-19. Generated by immunoSEQ multiplex PCR, the TCRdb table keeps only in-frame clones and is missing some. The sample lists a few hundred thousand clones; 70% to 90% were seen once. The specimen was PBMCs or T cells enriched from blood (not recorded which). All receptors derive from a woman aged 25 to 45 who had recovered from COVID-19.

The chain couples TRBV7-3 to TRBJ1-1, with unresolved D. From germline, CDR1 is SGHTA and CDR2 FQGTGA. V was cut by 1 base and J by 4 bases, with 7 bases left in between. The CDR3 runs to 13 residues. The CDR3, as DNA: TGTGCCAGCAGCTTAAGACGGGGCACTGAAGCTTTCTTT. It codes for CASSLRRGTEAFF. Full variable domain (remainder filled in from reference TRBV7-3 and TRBJ1-1): GAGVSQTPSNKVTEKGKYVELRCDPISGHTALYWYRQSLGQGPEFLIYFQGTGAADDSGLPNDRFFAVRPEGSVSTLKIQRTERGDSAVYLCASSLRRGTEAFFGQGTRLTVV.

This rearrangement joins TRBV6-5 to TRBJ2-2; tentatively, D is TRBD2 (6 bases). V lost 0 bases, J lost 9 bases, and 11 bases lay in between. The CDR3 spans 14 residues. Germline V gene lookup returns CDR1 MNHEY and CDR2 SVGAGI. CDR3 nucleotides: TGTGCCAGCAGTTACTCGGAGGGGACCCGGGAGCTGTTTTTT. This gives the protein CASSYSEGTRELFF.

This clone turned up a few times. This chain links TRBV28 with TRBJ1-5; TRBD1 agrees at 7 bases. CDR1 MDHEN and CDR2 SYDVKM come from the germline V gene. J lost 6 bases, V lost 10 bases, and 6 bases had no gene match. The CDR3 consists of 12 residues. CDR3 sequence reads: CAIQGFGQPQHF. The CDR3 nucleotides are TGTGCCATACAGGGGTTCGGTCAGCCCCAGCATTTT.

The V gene is TRBV19, the J gene TRBJ1-2, with D unresolved. CDR3 length: 16 amino acids. Trimming shortened V by 2 bases and J by 1 base, and 14 bases separated the two germline ends. Germline V CDR1 and CDR2: LNHDA, SQIVND (reference sequence). CDR3 nucleotide sequence: TGTGCCAGTAGTATAAGCGGTCAGCGTAGTAACTATGGCTACACCTTC. Amino acid sequence: CASSISGQRSNYGYTF.

This clone has just one count. This chain connects TRBV5-1 to TRBJ2-2; 10 nucleotides agree with TRBD1. The CDR3 runs 15 residues. The trim removed 7 bases at V and 4 bases at J, leaving 7 bases unmatched. Germline-derived CDR1 and CDR2 are SGHRS and YFSETQ. The CDR3 DNA reads TGCGCCAGCCGGAAGGGGACAGGGGTCACCGGGGAGCTGTTTTTT. This sequence encodes CASRKGTGVTGELFF.

CDR3 in amino acids: CASSPEGQGSYEQYF. In nucleotides, the CDR3 is TGTGCCAGCAGCCCCGAGGGACAGGGCTCCTACGAGCAGTACTTC. The V and J genes are TRBV7-9 and TRBJ2-7; 9 bases fit TRBD1. Germline V CDR1 and CDR2: SEHNR, FQNEAQ (reference sequence). The CDR3 runs to 15 residues. J gave up 0 bases and V 5 bases, and 5 bases lay outside the gene matches.

V is TRBV7-8 and J is TRBJ2-3; the D gene is possibly TRBD1 (6 bases). The germline V gene encodes CDR1 SGHVS and CDR2 FQNEAQ. The CDR3 runs to 15 residues. V was shortened by 3 bases and J by 6 bases, with 16 bases between the two germline ends. CDR3 sequence reads: CASSLSGAKEDTQYF. In DNA form, the CDR3 reads TGTGCCAGCAGCTTGTCAGGGGCGAAGGAGGATACGCAGTATTTT.

This clone was recorded only once. The V call is TRBV19, the J call TRBJ1-2; the match to TRBD1 covers 10 bases. The germline gives CDR1 LNHDA, CDR2 SQIVND (reference sequence). With 5 bases clipped from V and 4 bases from J, the junction kept 13 bases outside the gene matches. This CDR3 comprises 17 residues. The CDR3 DNA reads as TGTGCCAGTAGTGCCCGGGGGGACAGGGGTCGAGGCTATGGCTACACCTTC. Translation: CASSARGDRGRGYGYTF.

The V gene is TRBV19, the J gene TRBJ1-5; D is unclear. The germline CDR1 and CDR2 sequences are LNHDA and SQIVND (reference sequence). Trimming left V 8 bases short and J 1 base short, with 12 bases between. The CDR3 sequence is 14 residues long. DNA of the CDR3: TGTGCCAGTTGGGAGTGGTCGAGCAATCAGCCCCAGCATTTT. Translating gives CASWEWSSNQPQHF. The complete variable domain, with remaining parts taken from reference TRBV19 and TRBJ1-5, reads DGGITQSPKYLFRKEGQNVTLSCEQNLNHDAMYWYRQDPGQGLRLIYYSQIVNDFQKGDIAEGYSVSREKKESFPLTVTSAQKNPTAFYLCASWEWSSNQPQHFGDGTRLSIL.

The V and J genes are TRBV6-5 and TRBJ1-5, with unresolved D. V shed 7 bases and J shed 0 bases, with 7 bases lying between them. CDR1 and CDR2 (germline): MNHEY, SVGAGI. The CDR3 sequence is 13 residues long. CDR3 in amino acids: CASMAVSNQPQHF. The CDR3 DNA follows: TGTGCCAGCATGGCGGTTAGCAATCAGCCCCAGCATTTT.

Comment on this clone: Other DNA sequences in the same sample also yield this CDR3. CDR3 coding DNA: TGTGCCAGCAGCTCGCAAGAGACCCAGTACTTC. It specifies CASSSQETQYF. The rearrangement joins TRBV5-4 to TRBJ2-5; D unresolved. The germline V gene has CDR1 SGHNT and CDR2 YYREEE (reference sequence). V lost 3 bases and J 2 bases, leaving 2 bases between the germline ends. There are 11 residues in the CDR3.

CDR3 region: CASTRGGDQETQYF. The CDR3, as DNA: TGTGCCAGCACCCGCGGGGGGGACCAAGAGACCCAGTACTTC. The V and J genes are TRBV18 and TRBJ2-5; 9 bases fit TRBD2. V trimming: 8 bases; J trimming: 0 bases; junction bases outside the gene matches: 4. Germline CDR1 KGHSH, CDR2 LQKENI. The CDR3 sequence is 14 residues long.

This clone has a handful of counts. V and J are TRBV6-5 and TRBJ1-1; tentatively, D is TRBD1 (5 bases). The CDR3 is 13 residues long. Germline V CDR1 and CDR2: MNHEY, SVGAGI. Trimming shortened V by 8 bases and J by 5 bases, and 15 bases separated the two germline ends. The CDR3 bases are TGTGCCAGCGGATTTGTTCGGGGGACTGAAGCTTTCTTT. Encoded protein: CASGFVRGTEAFF.

This sequence joins TRBV2 and TRBJ1-4; 8 nucleotides line up with TRBD1. The V gene end was trimmed by 6 bases and the J gene end by 10 bases; junction bases not matched to a gene: 4. In germline, CDR1 is SNHLY, CDR2 FYNNEI. There are 12 residues in the CDR3. In DNA, the CDR3 is TGTGCCAGCAGGGACAGGGAGCGAAAACTGTTTTTT. Translating gives CASRDRERKLFF.

This chain uses TRBV5-5 with TRBJ1-3; D is perhaps TRBD1 (5 bases). Trimming pared 1 base from V and 3 bases from J, leaving 8 bases between. Germline assignment: CDR1 SGHKS and CDR2 YYEKEE (reference sequence). The CDR3 is 14 residues long. As DNA, the CDR3 is TGTGCCAGCAGCTTGCCAGGGATTGGAAACACCATATATTTT. Protein product: CASSLPGIGNTIYF.

A single count supports this clone. The gene calls are TRBV10-3 and TRBJ2-5, with a tentative D call TRBD1 (5 bases). Germline CDR1 reads ENHRY; CDR2 reads SYGVKD. V shed 2 bases and J shed 5 bases, with 15 bases lying between them. This CDR3 comprises 15 residues. This CDR3 is CAISEGSREGETQYF. For the CDR3, the DNA is TGTGCCATCAGTGAGGGGTCCAGGGAAGGGGAGACCCAGTACTTC.

The chain carries TRBV28 and TRBJ1-5, with 8 bases aligning to TRBD1. The CDR3 consists of 14 residues. The germline gives CDR1 MDHEN, CDR2 SYDVKM. Unmatched junction bases numbered 6, after V lost 4 bases and J lost 7 bases. CDR3: CASSSQGAGQPQHF. The CDR3 DNA reads as TGTGCCAGCAGTTCCCAGGGGGCTGGACAGCCCCAGCATTTT. The entire variable domain, with the rest obtained from reference TRBV28 and TRBJ1-5, is as follows: DVKVTQSSRYLVKRTGEKVFLECVQDMDHENMFWYRQDPGLGLRLIYFSYDVKMKEKGDIPEGYSVSREKKERFSLILESASTNQTSMYLCASSSQGAGQPQHFGDGTRLSIL.

The V and J genes are TRBV4-1 and TRBJ2-1, with D uncertain. CDR1 is MGHRA, CDR2 YSYEKL, per germline. V shed 0 bases and J shed 6 bases, with 9 bases lying between them. The length of the CDR3 is 14 residues. The CDR3 DNA sequence: TGCGCCAGCAGCCAAGAAGAGAGGTTCAATGAGCAGTTCTTC. It codes for CASSQEERFNEQFF.

The V and J genes are TRBV5-6 and TRBJ1-3; no reliable D call. This CDR3 contains 14 residues. Looked up from germline, CDR1 is SGHDT and CDR2 is YYEEEE. V lost 7 bases and J lost 0, with 11 bases in between. The DNA for the CDR3 is TGTGCCAGCGCGGCCCCCAGCTCTGGAAACACCATATATTTT. Amino acid sequence: CASAAPSSGNTIYF.

V gene TRBV5-6 combines with J gene TRBJ2-2; D unresolved. CDR3 size: 15 residues. V dropped 0 bases and J dropped 0 bases, with 6 bases sitting between them. Per germline, CDR1 SGHDT and CDR2 YYEEEE. The CDR3 loop is CASSLVSANTGELFF. The DNA of the CDR3 is TGTGCCAGCAGCTTGGTATCCGCGAACACCGGGGAGCTGTTTTTT. The full variable domain, rest sourced from reference TRBV5-6 and TRBJ2-2, is DAGVTQSPTHLIKTRGQQVTLRCSPKSGHDTVSWYQQALGQGPQFIFQYYEEEERQRGNFPDRFSGHQFPNYSSELNVNALLLGDSALYLCASSLVSANTGELFFGEGSRLTVL.